These 23 T cell receptor beta chains were all obtained from the same sample, sequenced in a study of shared clonotypes between healthy human individuals. Measured with immunoSEQ multiplex PCR; TCRdb has only the in-frame clones, and not every one. The sample contains 1.4 million to 1.5 million clones, around 97% of which appear only once. The sample was naive CD4+ T cells sorted from blood. Subset of the sample: CD45RA+ positively selected. The receptors were gathered from a young man in good health.

V usage is TRBV27 and J usage is TRBJ2-1; 12 bases line up with TRBD2. Germline V gene lookup returns CDR1 MNHEY and CDR2 SMNVEV (reference sequence). The CDR3 extends over 15 amino acids. The V and J ends lost 5 bases and 13 bases, in that order; junction bases with no gene match: 12. In DNA form, the CDR3 reads TGTGCCAGCAGTCCTCGACTAGCGGGAGTGAAATATCAGTTCTTC. Translating gives CASSPRLAGVKYQFF.

The rearrangement uses TRBV20-1 and TRBJ1-4, with TRBD1 as a possible D gene (6 bases). Trimming pared 7 bases from V and 6 bases from J, leaving 9 bases between. Germline lookup yields CDR1 DFQATT and CDR2 SNEGSKA (reference sequence). This CDR3 contains 11 residues. As DNA, the CDR3 is TGCAGTGGAAGGGGGGATGAAAAACTGTTTTTT. Protein product: CSGRGDEKLFF.

V and J are TRBV7-6 and TRBJ2-3; 13 bases match TRBD2. The CDR3 is 15 amino acids. Losses at the gene ends were 3 bases for V and 6 bases for J; bases not matched to a gene: 3. CDR1 and CDR2 from the germline V gene are SGHVS and FNYEAQ. The CDR3 DNA reads TGTGCCAGCAGCTTTGGACTAGCGGGAGTTGATACGCAGTATTTT. Encoded protein: CASSFGLAGVDTQYF.

V usage is TRBV27 and J usage is TRBJ2-1, with D perhaps matching TRBD2 (6 bases). Germline loops: CDR1 MNHEY, CDR2 SMNVEV (reference sequence). This CDR3 contains 15 residues. Trimming took 8 bases from V and 3 from J, leaving 17 bases between them. In DNA, the CDR3 is TGTGCCAGCGGTCGTCTGGCGCGGGACTACAATGAGCAGTTCTTC. Translating it yields CASGRLARDYNEQFF.

The J gene is TRBJ1-2, the V gene TRBV28, with D possibly being TRBD1 (5 bases). CDR1 MDHEN and CDR2 SYDVKM come from the germline V gene. There are 13 residues in the CDR3. The V and J ends lost 6 bases and 1 base respectively, with 9 bases between them. The CDR3 loop is CASSAGGNYGYTF. As DNA, the CDR3 is TGTGCCAGCAGCGCCGGGGGTAACTATGGCTACACCTTC.

Turning to this clone: Mismatch with germline at one junction end may stem from a read error. The chain combines TRBV7-9 with TRBJ1-1; D is unresolved. Germline CDR1 and CDR2: SEHNR and FQNEAQ (reference sequence). The length of the CDR3 is 13 residues. Here the CDR3 reads CASILLGNTEAFF. For the CDR3, the DNA is TGTGCCAGCATCTTATTGGGGAACACTGAAGCTTTCTTT.

The chain links TRBV27 to TRBJ1-1; no firm D call. CDR3 length: 14 amino acids. The V gene's germline CDR1 is MNHEY and CDR2 SMNVEV (reference sequence). Deletions cut 6 bases from V and 1 base from J, with 12 bases between. The CDR3 sequence is CASRPGRENTEAFF. The CDR3 region has the DNA TGTGCCAGCAGGCCGGGCCGGGAGAACACTGAAGCTTTCTTT.

This clone was detected once. The V and J genes are TRBV7-2 and TRBJ1-2; TRBD1 is a possible D gene (6 bases). Germline V CDR1 and CDR2: SGHTA, FQGNSA. Trimming removed 2 bases at V and 4 bases at J, with 17 bases between. CDR3 length equals 16 residues. CDR3 DNA sequence: TGTGCCAGCAGCTTATCGGTGAGGGGGGCGACCTATGGCTACACCTTC. It translates to CASSLSVRGATYGYTF.

This chain connects TRBV6-1 to TRBJ2-7; maybe TRBD1 (5 bases). Germline V gene lookup returns CDR1 MNHNS and CDR2 SASEGT. V was pared by 4 bases and J by 7 bases, with 20 bases between. The CDR3 totals 15 residues. Here the CDR3 reads CASSGWIAAAGEQYF. Here the CDR3 DNA reads TGTGCCAGCAGTGGGTGGATTGCGGCCGCAGGGGAGCAGTACTTC.

J is TRBJ2-7 and V is TRBV7-9, with no clear D. V gave up 5 bases and J gave up 4 bases, with 12 bases separating them. The CDR3 runs 13 residues. Germline CDR1 is SEHNR and CDR2 is FQNEAQ (reference sequence). The CDR3 coding sequence is TGTGCCAGCAGCCCCGGAAAGCCTTACGAGCAGTACTTC. It specifies CASSPGKPYEQYF.

V and J are TRBV7-2 and TRBJ2-2; D is perhaps TRBD2 (6 bases). The V end lost 4 bases, the J end lost 4 bases, and 13 bases lay between the germline ends. This CDR3 has 15 residues. The germline gives CDR1 SGHTA, CDR2 FQGNSA. The CDR3 DNA follows: TGTGCCAGCAGCTACCGGACTACCTCCACCGGGGAGCTGTTTTTT. Encoded protein: CASSYRTTSTGELFF. Based on the CDR3 plus reference TRBV7-2 and TRBJ2-2, the full variable domain is GAGVSQSPSNKVTEKGKDVELRCDPISGHTALYWYRQSLGQGLEFLIYFQGNSAPDKSGLPSDRFSAERTGGSVSTLTIQRTQQEDSAVYLCASSYRTTSTGELFFGEGSRLTVL.

V usage is TRBV7-6 and J usage is TRBJ2-7, with 8 nucleotides matching TRBD1. V was pared by 1 base and J by 3 bases, with 2 bases of the junction left unmatched. Germline lookup yields CDR1 SGHVS and CDR2 FNYEAQ. This CDR3 contains 14 residues. The CDR3 DNA reads as TGTGCCAGCAGCTTAGGGGGACAGGACTACGAGCAGTACTTC. It yields the protein CASSLGGQDYEQYF.

The sample holds one count of this clone. This chain uses TRBV28 with TRBJ2-2, with a possible D match to TRBD1 (5 bases). The CDR3 is made up of 12 amino acids. Trimming stripped 8 bases from V and 5 bases from J, with 9 bases between. Germline V gene sequence: CDR1 MDHEN, CDR2 SYDVKM. In DNA, the CDR3 is TGTGCCAGCCAAAGGGGAACCGGGGAGCTGTTTTTT. As protein: CASQRGTGELFF.

The gene calls are TRBV5-1 and TRBJ2-3; weak D call: TRBD1 (6 bases). The V gene lost 4 bases and the J gene lost 4 bases, with 19 bases spanning the gap. Germline CDR1 reads SGHRS; CDR2 reads YFSETQ. The CDR3 contains 16 residues. The CDR3 DNA reads as TGCGCCAGCAGCATAACGGGCCGAAGGGGGTCAGATACGCAGTATTTT. Amino acids: CASSITGRRGSDTQYF.

V and J are TRBV10-2 and TRBJ1-4; perhaps TRBD1 as D (6 bases). Germline CDR1 and CDR2: WSHSY and SAAADI. This CDR3 has 14 amino acids. Trimming shortened V by 6 bases and J by 8 bases, and 16 bases separated the two germline ends. CDR3 region: CASREQGEGEKLFF. Here the CDR3 DNA reads TGCGCCAGCAGAGAACAGGGTGAAGGCGAAAAACTGTTTTTT.

J is TRBJ2-3 and V is TRBV11-2, with 10 bases matching TRBD2. This CDR3 is built from 19 residues. Germline V gene data show CDR1 as SGHAT and CDR2 as FQNNGV. The trim removed 1 base at V and 1 base at J, leaving 11 bases unmatched. Written as DNA, the CDR3 is TGTGCCAGCAGCTTAGTGGGTAGCGGGAGGCGTGGTGGCACAGATACGCAGTATTTT. Protein: CASSLVGSGRRGGTDTQYF.

This rearrangement joins TRBV10-3 to TRBJ2-2, with D maybe TRBD2 (6 bases). The germline V gene encodes CDR1 ENHRY and CDR2 SYGVKD. V shed 3 bases and J shed 6 bases, with 20 bases lying between them. CDR3 length equals 17 residues. The CDR3 bases are TGTGCCATCAGTGACCAGCGTCGCGGGATAGTCGCCGGGGAGCTGTTTTTT. It is translated as CAISDQRRGIVAGELFF.

V and J are TRBV4-3 and TRBJ1-1; D is possibly TRBD1 (6 bases). V lost 1 base and J 9 bases, leaving 12 bases between the germline ends. Germline V gives CDR1 LGHNA, CDR2 YSLEER. The CDR3 runs to 13 residues. The CDR3 nucleotides are TGCGCCAGCAGCCAAGGGACAGAAGACCAAGCTTTCTTT. Translated: CASSQGTEDQAFF.

The chain employs TRBV28 and TRBJ2-5, with 12 bases lining up with TRBD2. The CDR3 extends over 15 amino acids. V dropped 10 bases and J dropped 4; count of bases not matched to a gene: 10. Germline loops: CDR1 MDHEN, CDR2 SYDVKM. The CDR3: CAKTSGSAPGETQYF. As DNA, the CDR3 is TGTGCCAAGACTAGCGGGAGTGCCCCTGGAGAGACCCAGTACTTC.

This clone was seen a handful of times. The J gene is TRBJ2-7, the V gene TRBV25-1; 7 bases are a match to TRBD2. This CDR3 comprises 13 residues. The ends lost 6 bases at V and 5 bases at J; junction bases unmatched: 7. In germline, CDR1 is MGHDK, CDR2 SYGVNS. This CDR3 is CASREAGRDEQYF. CDR3 DNA sequence: TGTGCCAGCAGGGAAGCGGGGCGGGACGAGCAGTACTTC.

For this clone: The same CDR3 arises from other DNA sequences in this sample as well. The chain is built from TRBV5-1 and TRBJ1-1; D is ambiguous. CDR3 length: 13 residues. Trimming removed 0 bases at V and 0 bases at J, with 3 bases between. CDR1 and CDR2 (germline): SGHRS, YFSETQ. The CDR3 reads CASSLDLNTEAFF. In DNA, the CDR3 is TGCGCCAGCAGCTTGGATTTGAACACTGAAGCTTTCTTT. The complete variable domain, with remaining parts taken from reference TRBV5-1 and TRBJ1-1, reads KAGVTQTPRYLIKTRGQQVTLSCSPISGHRSVSWYQQTPGQGLQFLFEYFSETQRNKGNFPGRFSGRQFSNSRSEMNVSTLELGDSALYLCASSLDLNTEAFFGQGTRLTVV.

The rearrangement links TRBV19 to TRBJ2-1; 11 bases are a match to TRBD2. The CDR3 is 18 residues long. V lost 5 bases and J lost 1; bases outside the gene matches: 10. Germline V CDR1 and CDR2: LNHDA, SQIVND (reference sequence). The CDR3 protein is CASSSLLAGVVSYNEQFF. In nucleotides, the CDR3 is TGTGCCAGTAGTTCCCTACTAGCGGGAGTGGTTTCCTACAATGAGCAGTTCTTC.

This chain joins TRBV30 and TRBJ2-3; no clear D. The CDR3 runs to 12 residues. The germline V gene encodes CDR1 GTSNPN and CDR2 SVGIG (reference sequence). V was trimmed by 1 base and J by 9 bases, leaving 11 bases between them. The CDR3 here is CAWSAPLGTQYF. The CDR3 nucleotides read TGTGCCTGGAGTGCTCCGCTGGGGACGCAGTATTTT.